A single sample is the source of the 9 T cell receptor beta chains below, sequenced in a study of T-cell reconstitution after alpha-beta-depleted transplantation in children. Preparation of the TCRbeta library was carried out with unique molecular identifiers. TCRdb passed the PCR reads through MiXCR, listing each CDR3 protein once. Of about 420,000 distinct CDR3 sequences listed, 15% to 20% were seen once; the top ten hold approximately 28%. Specimen: PBMCs, mostly from graft donor cells, collected 360 days after TCRalphabeta/CD19-depleted stem cell transplant. All receptors come from a boy in the first two years of life who had a stem cell transplant for Wiskott-Aldrich syndrome, so the T cells may come from the graft donor.

The V call is TRBV4-2, the J call TRBJ2-6; D possibly corresponds to TRBD1 (7 bases). The CDR3 totals 19 residues. Germline CDR1 and CDR2: LGHNA and YNFKEQ. V lost 0 bases, J lost 0 bases, and 15 bases lay in between. CDR3 sequence reads: CASSQEQGRKLSGANVLTF. The CDR3 DNA reads TGTGCCAGCAGCCAAGAACAGGGGAGGAAACTCTCTGGGGCCAACGTCCTGACTTTC.

V usage is TRBV4-3 and J usage is TRBJ2-1; 10 nucleotides agree with TRBD2. The ends lost 2 bases at V and 8 bases at J; junction bases unmatched: 6. The CDR3 is 15 residues long. From germline, CDR1 is LGHNA and CDR2 YSLEER. CDR3 in DNA: TGCGCCAGCAGCCAAAGAGCGGGAGGGCCCTATGAGCAGTTCTTC. It is translated as CASSQRAGGPYEQFF.

This rearrangement joins TRBV18 to TRBJ1-1, with D possibly matching TRBD1 (6 bases). Germline V gene data show CDR1 as KGHSH and CDR2 as LQKENI. V lost 2 bases, J lost 8 bases, and 9 bases lay in between. CDR3 length: 12 residues. This CDR3 is CASSPSQGEAFF. CDR3 in DNA: TGTGCCAGCTCACCAAGCCAGGGGGAAGCTTTCTTT.

This clonotype has a handful of counts. This rearrangement joins TRBV2 to TRBJ2-5; D is uncertain. Deletions cut 8 bases from V and 4 bases from J, with 11 bases between. Germline values: CDR1 SNHLY, CDR2 FYNNEI. The CDR3 has 12 amino acids. CDR3 nucleotides: TGTGCCAGCCATCAGTCCCGAGAGACCCAGTACTTC. It encodes CASHQSRETQYF. Together with reference TRBV2 and TRBJ2-5, the CDR3 gives the full variable domain: EPEVTQTPSHQVTQMGQEVILRCVPISNHLYFYWYRQILGQKVEFLVSFYNNEISEKSEIFDDQFSVERPDGSNFTLKIRSTKLEDSAMYFCASHQSRETQYFGPGTRLLVL.

This clonotype was seen ten or more times. The chain recombines TRBV5-1 with TRBJ2-7, with 8 bases that match TRBD1. The CDR3 has 18 amino acids. The germline CDR1 and CDR2 sequences are SGHRS and YFSETQ. V gave up 0 bases and J gave up 2 bases; unmatched junction bases: 13. The CDR3 here is CASSLEPLGQGFTYEQYF. In nucleotides, the CDR3 is TGCGCCAGCAGCTTGGAGCCCCTCGGACAGGGTTTCACCTACGAGCAGTACTTC.

This clonotype has ten or more counts. The chain has TRBV28 and TRBJ2-3, with 9 nucleotides matching TRBD1. Trimming cost V 3 bases and J 1 base; bases outside gene matches: 2. CDR1 MDHEN and CDR2 SYDVKM come from the germline V gene. The length of the CDR3 is 15 residues. In nucleotides, the CDR3 is TGTGCCAGCAGTTTTCGGACAGGGGGCACAGATACGCAGTATTTT. This translates into CASSFRTGGTDTQYF.

This clonotype has more than one count but fewer than ten. V is TRBV5-1 and J is TRBJ2-2; 8 bases match TRBD1. This CDR3 comprises 15 residues. The V gene end was trimmed by 4 bases and the J gene end by 8 bases; junction bases not matched to a gene: 10. Germline CDR1 SGHRS, CDR2 YFSETQ. CDR3 nucleotides: TGCGCCAGCAGCCCCCGACAGGGGTGGTTAGGGGAGCTGTTTTTT. It specifies CASSPRQGWLGELFF.

The V call is TRBV4-1, the J call TRBJ2-7; 8 positions match TRBD1. Looked up from germline, CDR1 is MGHRA and CDR2 is YSYEKL. The CDR3 runs to 15 residues. J lost 3 bases, V lost 4 bases, and 8 bases had no gene match. CDR3 sequence (DNA): TGCGCCAGCAGCCTATGGACAGGGCTAAGCTACGAGCAGTACTTC. It codes for CASSLWTGLSYEQYF.

A single count supports this clonotype. J is TRBJ2-3 and V is TRBV5-1; TRBD2 matches 8 bases. V gave up 4 bases and J gave up 3 bases; unmatched junction bases: 7. The CDR3 is made up of 15 amino acids. Germline V gene data show CDR1 as SGHRS and CDR2 as YFSETQ. The CDR3 here is CASSESVAGTDTQYF. In DNA, the CDR3 is TGCGCCAGCAGCGAGTCGGTAGCGGGAACAGATACGCAGTATTTT.